This TCR beta chain was observed in a study of blood T cell repertoires in COVID-19. V lost 1 base and J 7 bases, leaving 7 bases between the germline ends. The CDR3 spans 13 residues. Germline loops: CDR1 MNHEY, CDR2 SMNVEV (reference sequence). Measured with immunoSEQ multiplex PCR; TCRdb has only the in-frame clones, and not every one. The table has under 300,000 clones, about nine tenths seen once. This TCR was recovered from a man in his fifties or sixties with acute or convalescent COVID-19. Sequences were obtained from peripheral blood. The rearrangement links TRBV27 to TRBJ2-2; D is unclear. The CDR3 bases are TGTGCCAGCAGTTTATACCTCGGCGGGGAGCTGTTTTTT. This sequence encodes CASSLYLGGELFF.